This T cell receptor (beta chain) was profiled in a study of PD-1 blockade in classical Hodgkin lymphoma. Findings and caveats of the study: Those patients who began receiving nivolumab less than 1 year after ASCT had lower diversity, and they were excluded. Repertoire differences have undefined causes, possibly disease activity or prior therapy. CD4+ TCR diversity, unlike CD8+, climbed significantly by C4D1. Complete responders matched newly diagnosed patients in baseline diversity.

All trial patients relapsed after autologous stem cell transplantation. Only in-frame clones appear in the TCRdb table, and some are missing; sequencing was by immunoSEQ multiplex PCR. The data show around 96,000 clones, roughly 88% seen once. This clone was counted only a few times. What it binds is not known. This CDR3 region has 16 residues. Germline loops: CDR1 MGHRA, CDR2 YSYEKL. Trimming stripped 4 bases from V and 0 bases from J, with 12 bases between. The chain links TRBV4-1 to TRBJ2-2; tentative D call: TRBD1 (6 bases). The receptor comes from a human donor with classical Hodgkin lymphoma. Sequenced here: peripheral blood mononuclear cells (PBMCs), sampled at baseline. The CDR3 coding sequence is TGCGCCAGCAGCCCTAACCAGGGGACGAACACCGGGGAGCTGTTTTTT. Its protein is CASSPNQGTNTGELFF.